This T cell receptor beta chain was retrieved from a study of blood T cell repertoires in COVID-19. Trimming took 4 bases from V and 10 from J, leaving 20 bases between them. Germline CDR1 SGHRS, CDR2 YFSETQ. The CDR3 is 14 amino acids. Assay used: immunoSEQ multiplex PCR; TCRdb lists only in-frame clones, some missing. The data show approximately 190,000 clones, roughly 80% seen once. V is TRBV5-1 and J is TRBJ1-1, with D perhaps TRBD1 (6 bases). This sequence was found in a woman between 55 and 75 years old with acute COVID-19. Sequencing was carried out using PBMCs or T cells enriched from blood (not recorded which). The CDR3 is CASSPLGDTLGAFF. The CDR3 region has the DNA TGCGCCAGCAGCCCCCTAGGGGACACTCTAGGAGCTTTCTTT.